The 9 T cell receptor beta chains in this list originate from one sample, sequenced in a study of blood T cells in healthy people across ages (dated by TCRdb to between 2014 and 2017). The library was built by means of 5' RACE. TCRdb names Illumina HiSeq 2500 as the instrument used. The second PCR ran for roughly 7 to 11 cycles and used a J-beta primer mix along with a sample-barcoded 5' primer. TCRdb cleaned the public reads at Q25 with fastp, built clones with MiXCR and kept in-frame beta chains. Merged by CDR3 protein, the rows form single entries marked with the most common genes and DNA. This sample holds over 300,000 distinct CDR3 sequences; approximately 52% were observed only once. The biggest ten clones account for under 65% of the sample. The specimen was blood. The receptors come from a man in his 60s in good health.

This clonotype was seen a few times. CDR3 coding DNA: TGTGCCAGCAGTTTAGGGAGGGACAGGTACACAGATACGCAGTATTTT. Translated, it gives CASSLGRDRYTDTQYF. V gene TRBV12-3 or TRBV12-4 combines with J gene TRBJ2-3; 8 positions agree with TRBD1. Germline trimming cut 1 base from V and 2 bases from J; bases unmatched to any gene: 5. This CDR3 has 16 amino acids.

The chain combines TRBV5-5 with TRBJ2-4; possibly TRBD1 for D (6 bases). Germline V gene data show CDR1 as SGHKS and CDR2 as YYEKEE (reference sequence). This CDR3 has 14 amino acids. Trimming removed 4 bases from V and 13 bases from J, with 21 bases in between. CDR3 loop: CASSASGHSLGQYF. DNA of the CDR3: TGTGCCAGCAGCGCCTCGGGACATTCCCTGGGGCAGTACTTC.

A remark on this clonotype: This may be a read error: a much more frequent sequence differs by one nucleotide. The rearrangement uses TRBV12-3 or TRBV12-4 and TRBJ2-1, with D tentatively TRBD1 (5 bases). The closer fit of TRBJ2-7 to the DNA end suggests the J call may be wrong. The CDR3 runs to 14 residues. The CDR3 loop is CASSPQTAYNEQYF. CDR3 in DNA: TGTGCCAGCAGCCCGCAGACAGCCTACAATGAGCAGTACTTC.

V usage is TRBV20-1 and J usage is TRBJ2-1, with D unresolved. Trimming stripped 7 bases from V and 5 bases from J, with 9 bases between. CDR3 length equals 11 residues. Germline V gene data show CDR1 as DFQATT and CDR2 as SNEGSKA (reference sequence). Written as DNA, the CDR3 is TGCAGTGAACAACCCCACAATGAGCAGTTCTTC. It translates to CSEQPHNEQFF.

This clonotype was detected a few times. With a much larger clone just one base away, this may be a read error. The chain employs TRBV29-1 and TRBJ2-1; 12 bases are shared with TRBD2. The DNA matches TRBJ2-7 better at its end, which makes the J call doubtful. This CDR3 has 17 residues. From germline, CDR1 is SQVTM and CDR2 ANQGSEA. Written as DNA, the CDR3 is TGCAGCGTTTCTGGACTAGCGGGAAGGAGCTCCTACAATGAGCAGTACTTC. It specifies CSVSGLAGRSSYNEQYF.

This clonotype was found a few times. The CDR3 spells CASSPGGADGYTF. The CDR3 DNA reads TGTGCCAGCAGCCCTGGGGGCGCGGATGGCTACACCTTC. V gene TRBV7-9 combines with J gene TRBJ1-2, with D perhaps matching TRBD1 (6 bases). The germline V gene has CDR1 SEHNR and CDR2 FQNEAQ (reference sequence). V was cut by 5 bases and J by 6 bases, with 13 bases left in between. The CDR3 is made up of 13 amino acids.

Only a few counts were recorded for this clonotype. This sequence joins TRBV29-1 and TRBJ2-5, with D tentatively TRBD1 (5 bases). The CDR3 is 14 residues long. CDR1 SQVTM and CDR2 ANQGSEA come from the germline V gene. The V gene lost 4 bases and the J gene lost 5 bases, with 17 bases spanning the gap. The DNA of the CDR3 is TGCAGCGTTGGATTGGGGCGGTATGGGGAGACCCAGTACTTC. This sequence encodes CSVGLGRYGETQYF.

The J gene is TRBJ1-2, the V gene TRBV6-2 or TRBV6-3, with D unresolved. The V gene lost 5 bases and the J gene lost 4 bases, with 17 bases spanning the gap. Germline lookup yields CDR1 MNHEY and CDR2 SVGEGT. This CDR3 region has 15 residues. This CDR3 reads CASSPHGQPIYGYTF. In nucleotides, the CDR3 is TGTGCCAGCAGTCCCCACGGCCAGCCAATCTATGGCTACACCTTC.

The gene calls are TRBV11-2 and TRBJ2-5, with 8 bases lining up with TRBD2. The germline CDR1 and CDR2 sequences are SGHAT and FQNNGV. The ends lost 1 base at V and 11 bases at J; junction bases unmatched: 9. The CDR3 has 14 amino acids. CDR3 sequence: CASSLARTSHEQYF. The CDR3 DNA is TGTGCCAGCAGCTTAGCCCGGACTAGCCATGAGCAGTACTTC.